This is a list of T cell receptor beta chains from one sample in a study of shared clonotypes between healthy human individuals. Here immunoSEQ multiplex PCR was the method, and the copy in TCRdb shows in-frame clones only, minus some. Of approximately 2.3 million clones detected, more than 80% appear once; the ten largest clones hold approximately 0.4%. The sequenced sample was naive CD4+ T cells from PBMCs. Receptor source: a man younger than 35 in good health. Some clones in this sample may be carry-over from other donors' samples. The CDR3 runs from the conserved cysteine through the conserved F or W. Size tells how often a clone was seen (once, few, many) or the class of an expanded clone, and some rows leave it out.

>TRBV29-1|13|TRBJ1-1|.
CSADGGRKTEAFF
>TRBV28|19|TRBJ2-2|few
CASNPRTPVDGRNTGELFF
>TRBV6-5|16|TRBJ1-3|once
CASSSEGDPPGNTIYF
>TRBV30|16|TRBJ2-5|.
CAWSQRRPGARETQYF
>TRBV7-9|12|TRBJ2-7|.
CASSIGSYEQYF
>TRBV9|13|TRBJ1-3|.
CASSVKWDSTIYF
>TRBV2|14|TRBJ2-4|.
CASKYQRAKNIQYF
>TRBV27|16|TRBJ2-7|.
CASRASGTPSFGEQYF
>TRBV11-2|16|TRBJ2-3|.
CASSQGQYTSTDTQYF
>TRBV5-6|12|TRBJ2-7|.
CASTLTGGEQYF
>TRBV10-3|16|TRBJ1-2|.
CAISESTQNQGDGYTF
>TRBV10-2|15|TRBJ1-1|.
CASSVSGPSAGEAFF
>TRBV28|16|TRBJ2-2|.
CASSPGQQSNTGELFF
>TRBV5-4|14|TRBJ2-5|once
CASSLGAGGETQYF
>TRBV5-6|14|TRBJ1-1|.
CASSLGYINTEAFF
>TRBV7-2|16|TRBJ1-5|.
CASSLGPGTQYQPQHF
>TRBV29-1|15|TRBJ2-3|.
CSVAQTGAGTDTQYF
>TRBV7-9|15|TRBJ1-2|.
CASSPYYSGTEGYTF
>TRBV5-1|12|TRBJ1-1|.
CASSVTGEEAFF
>TRBV4-1|14|TRBJ1-6|.
CASGRQGDNSPLHF
>TRBV6-5|15|TRBJ2-5|.
CASTGRGKRRETQYF
>TRBV28|14|TRBJ2-7|.
CASSPPGQIYEQYF
>TRBV6-6|12|TRBJ2-7|.
CASSYVGVGQYF
>TRBV7-9|15|TRBJ2-7|.
CASSLGQGVTYEQYF
>TRBV27|14|TRBJ1-6|once
CASSLFGVYSPLHF
>TRBV11-1|14|TRBJ2-1|.
CASSSGGAYNEQFF
>TRBV6-1|11|TRBJ1-1|few
CASSETGEAFF
>TRBV19|15|TRBJ2-7|.
CASSIRAGGPYEQYF
>TRBV7-3|15|TRBJ2-3|.
CASSPAGGSTDTQYF
>TRBV19|13|TRBJ1-1|.
CASSMTGNTEAFF
>TRBV7-2|16|TRBJ2-1|.
CASSTSGRPSYNEQFF
>TRBV6-5|12|TRBJ1-2|.
CASRPGGRGYTF
>TRBV28|14|TRBJ1-3|.
CASTLDGTGNTIYF
>TRBV6-5|15|TRBJ1-3|.
CASTRQGASGNTIYF
>TRBV7-3|11|TRBJ2-5|.
CASSARGTQYF
>TRBV5-6|17|TRBJ2-1|.
CASSLGWGQSSYNEQFF
>TRBV9|15|TRBJ2-1|.
CASSTGGASYNEQFF
>TRBV5-4|14|TRBJ2-7|.
CASSQGLAGGEQYF